These 32 T cell receptor beta chains share one sample of origin, sequenced in a study of blood T cell repertoires in COVID-19. Repertoires were generated with immunoSEQ multiplex PCR, while TCRdb's copy carries only in-frame clones and drops some. Here the sample spans around 300,000 clones, 80% to 90% being singletons. The sequenced material came from peripheral blood. These receptors all come from a woman in her forties or fifties who had recovered from COVID-19.

Notes on this clone: Other DNA variants within this sample encode the same CDR3. The chain recombines TRBV30 with TRBJ2-7; 7 bases agree with TRBD1. The germline CDR1 and CDR2 sequences are GTSNPN and SVGIG (reference sequence). V dropped 2 bases and J dropped 2; count of bases not matched to a gene: 6. This CDR3 has 14 residues. DNA of the CDR3: TGTGCCTGGAGTTCGAGGACAGGTACCTACGAGCAGTACTTC. This translates into CAWSSRTGTYEQYF.

The J gene is TRBJ1-3, the V gene TRBV4-3, with D perhaps TRBD1 (6 bases). Germline CDR1 and CDR2: LGHNA and YSLEER. This CDR3 region has 14 residues. V lost 0 bases, J lost 14 bases, and 17 bases lay in between. CDR3 sequence: CASSQDRLRTDVYF. The CDR3 coding sequence is TGCGCCAGCAGCCAAGATAGGTTGCGGACAGACGTATATTTT.

This rearrangement joins TRBV7-2 to TRBJ2-1; possible D gene TRBD1, 5 bases. The germline V and J ends were trimmed by 4 bases and 0 bases, with 7 bases remaining between them. This CDR3 is 14 amino acids long. Germline CDR1 and CDR2: SGHTA and FQGNSA. The CDR3 reads CASSWTRSYNEQFF. For the CDR3, the DNA is TGTGCCAGCAGCTGGACACGCTCCTACAATGAGCAGTTCTTC.

This clone was seen just once. The CDR3 DNA sequence: TGTGCCAGCTCACCATCAGGACAGCAGAACACCGGGGAGCTGTTTTTT. Encoded protein: CASSPSGQQNTGELFF. The chain carries TRBV18 and TRBJ2-2; maybe TRBD1 (6 bases). The length of the CDR3 is 16 residues. Germline CDR1 is KGHSH and CDR2 is LQKENI. Trimming took off 2 bases at V and 1 base at J, with 11 bases between the two ends.

This clone was picked up one time. Within the sample, other DNA sequences also encode this same CDR3. The chain employs TRBV2 and TRBJ2-5; 15 bases line up with TRBD2. From germline, CDR1 is SNHLY and CDR2 FYNNEI. The CDR3 has 16 amino acids. Unmatched junction bases numbered 4, after V lost 6 bases and J lost 2 bases. In DNA form, the CDR3 reads TGTGCCAGCAGGAGGACTAGCGGGGGGGTACAAGAGACCCAGTACTTC. This codes for CASRRTSGGVQETQYF.

The chain joins TRBV9 to TRBJ1-2; D gene ambiguous. V lost 2 bases, J lost 4 bases, and 12 bases lay in between. The CDR3 length is 14 residues. Germline-derived CDR1 and CDR2 are SGDLS and YYNGEE. The CDR3 loop is CASSVSYGSYGYTF. The CDR3 DNA follows: TGTGCCAGCAGCGTCTCGTATGGGAGCTATGGCTACACCTTC.

The V call is TRBV19, the J call TRBJ1-2; D is perhaps TRBD1 (5 bases). CDR3 size: 15 residues. CDR1 is LNHDA, CDR2 SQIVND, per germline (reference sequence). Deletions cut 3 bases from V and 2 bases from J, with 13 bases between. The CDR3 loop reads CASSITQGRNYGYTF. CDR3 DNA: TGTGCCAGTAGTATCACCCAGGGTCGAAACTATGGCTACACCTTC.

This clone has just a few counts. V is TRBV7-6 and J is TRBJ2-1; 8 nucleotides agree with TRBD2. Looked up from germline, CDR1 is SGHVS and CDR2 is FNYEAQ. Trimming cost V 2 bases and J 4 bases; bases outside gene matches: 4. The CDR3 sequence is 15 residues long. The CDR3 protein is CASSLSREGYNEQFF. In nucleotides, the CDR3 is TGTGCCAGCAGCTTAAGCCGGGAGGGTTACAATGAGCAGTTCTTC.

This chain connects TRBV9 to TRBJ1-6; TRBD1 agrees at 8 bases. Per the germline V gene, CDR1 is SGDLS and CDR2 is YYNGEE. The CDR3 extends over 16 amino acids. Trimming at V came to 4 bases and at J to 8 bases, leaving 11 bases not matched to a gene. CDR3 sequence reads: CASSSQGALMDSPLHF. The CDR3 DNA follows: TGTGCCAGCAGCTCCCAGGGGGCATTAATGGATTCACCCCTCCACTTT.

V is TRBV30 and J is TRBJ2-3, with TRBD1 matching over 7 bases. The CDR3 covers 13 residues. J gave up 2 bases and V 7 bases, and 6 bases lay outside the gene matches. The germline gives CDR1 GTSNPN, CDR2 SVGIG (reference sequence). Here the CDR3 DNA reads TGTGCCTACTCAGGGGGATCCACAGATACGCAGTATTTT. Encoded protein: CAYSGGSTDTQYF.

The V call is TRBV18, the J call TRBJ1-2, with 8 bases matching TRBD1. V lost 3 bases, J lost 5 bases, and 14 bases stayed unmatched. Per the germline V gene, CDR1 is KGHSH and CDR2 is LQKENI. There are 17 residues in the CDR3. DNA of the CDR3: TGTGCCAGCTCACCCTATAAGGACAGGGTGAATACTTATGGCTACACCTTC. It specifies CASSPYKDRVNTYGYTF.

The chain recombines TRBV5-6 with TRBJ1-1; a weak D match, TRBD1 (5 bases). Per the germline V gene, CDR1 is SGHDT and CDR2 is YYEEEE. Between the trimmed V and J ends, which lost 1 base and 10 bases, there was a span of 11 bases. The CDR3 sequence is 12 residues long. CDR3 sequence (DNA): TGTGCCAGCAGCTTGAAGGGGAACGTAGCTTTCTTT. This encodes CASSLKGNVAFF.

This CDR3 is CASSSRLAGLVNEQFF. The DNA of the CDR3 is TGTGCCAGCAGCTCGCGACTAGCGGGGCTCGTCAATGAGCAGTTCTTC. The J gene is TRBJ2-1, the V gene TRBV9; 11 bases are a match to TRBD2. The CDR3 has 16 residues. Looked up from germline, CDR1 is SGDLS and CDR2 is YYNGEE. Trimming at V came to 4 bases and at J to 6 bases, leaving 9 bases not matched to a gene.

The chain employs TRBV19 and TRBJ2-6, with D perhaps matching TRBD1 (6 bases). CDR1 is LNHDA and CDR2 is SQIVND in the germline V gene (reference sequence). The CDR3 is 16 amino acids. The ends were cut back, 6 bases at V and 3 bases at J, with 15 bases in the middle. The CDR3 loop reads CASRTGGSYGANVLTF. In DNA, the CDR3 is TGTGCCAGTAGGACAGGAGGAAGTTATGGGGCCAACGTCCTGACTTTC.

The chain uses TRBV19 and TRBJ1-1, with D possibly being TRBD1 (6 bases). Trimming cost V 6 bases and J 0 bases, with 11 bases left between them. CDR3 length: 14 residues. Germline loops: CDR1 LNHDA, CDR2 SQIVND (reference sequence). The CDR3 DNA sequence: TGTGCCAGTAGGTCAGGGGCGATGAACACTGAAGCTTTCTTT. Translation: CASRSGAMNTEAFF.

This clone came up a few times. The V gene is TRBV2, the J gene TRBJ1-5; 8 positions match TRBD1. V dropped 5 bases and J dropped 7; count of bases not matched to a gene: 7. The CDR3 length is 14 residues. Germline CDR1 reads SNHLY; CDR2 reads FYNNEI. CDR3 nucleotides: TGTGCCAGCAGTCAAGGACAGGGCCAGCAGCCCCAGCATTTT. Its protein is CASSQGQGQQPQHF.

The chain joins TRBV6-6 to TRBJ2-7; no clear D gene. Trimming pared 0 bases from V and 4 bases from J, leaving 16 bases between. CDR3 length: 16 amino acids. Germline CDR1 reads MNHNY; CDR2 reads SVGAGI (reference sequence). CDR3 region: CASSYSDTTSRYEQYF. CDR3 DNA sequence: TGTGCCAGCAGTTACTCCGACACGACCTCGCGTTACGAGCAGTACTTC.

J is TRBJ1-2 and V is TRBV18, with D unresolved. Germline CDR1 KGHSH, CDR2 LQKENI. The V gene lost 5 bases and the J gene lost 0 bases, with 13 bases spanning the gap. The CDR3 covers 15 residues. CDR3 in DNA: TGTGCCAGCTCAGTCACAGCTTTATCTAACTATGGCTACACCTTC. As protein: CASSVTALSNYGYTF.

The V gene is TRBV4-2, the J gene TRBJ2-7, with D hard to call. Germline V CDR1 and CDR2: LGHNA, YNFKEQ. The CDR3 is 13 amino acids. V shed 1 base and J shed 9 bases, with 13 bases lying between them. The CDR3 DNA follows: TGTGCCAGCAGCCAAGGACCAGAGGTAGTGCAGTACTTC. This gives the protein CASSQGPEVVQYF.

The chain combines TRBV7-8 with TRBJ2-7; 9 positions agree with TRBD1. The CDR3 has 14 residues. V was clipped by 5 bases and J by 4 bases; unmatched bases: 6. Per germline, CDR1 SGHVS and CDR2 FQNEAQ. The DNA of the CDR3 is TGTGCCAGCAGCCGAGGACAGGGGACGTACGAGCAGTACTTC. It is translated as CASSRGQGTYEQYF.

This chain uses TRBV6-2 or TRBV6-3 with TRBJ1-2; TRBD1 matches 9 bases. With V trimmed by 5 bases and J by 2 bases, 6 bases remained unmatched. This CDR3 is built from 15 residues. Per germline, CDR1 MNHEY and CDR2 SVGEGT. The CDR3 sequence: CASSTYRGRNYGYTF. The CDR3 nucleotides read TGTGCCAGCAGTACCTACAGGGGGCGCAACTATGGCTACACCTTC.

The gene calls are TRBV6-4 and TRBJ2-3; 10 bases align to TRBD1. V shed 5 bases and J 2 bases; nucleotides not matched to a gene: 4. The CDR3 contains 15 residues. Germline CDR1 reads MRHNA; CDR2 reads SNTAGT. CDR3: CASSHGTGDTDTQYF. In DNA form, the CDR3 reads TGTGCCAGCAGTCACGGGACAGGGGACACAGATACGCAGTATTTT.

The chain couples TRBV5-1 to TRBJ2-5, with 7 bases aligning to TRBD2. The CDR3 sequence is 15 residues long. V shed 1 base and J 5 bases; nucleotides not matched to a gene: 8. CDR1 and CDR2 from the germline V gene are SGHRS and YFSETQ. The CDR3 spells CASSLRWGGAETQYF. CDR3 sequence (DNA): TGCGCCAGCAGCTTGAGATGGGGAGGGGCGGAGACCCAGTACTTC.

Here the CDR3 reads CASSHQNSPLHF. The CDR3 DNA sequence: TGTGCCAGCAGTCATCAAAATTCACCCCTCCACTTT. The V and J genes are TRBV9 and TRBJ1-6, with D hard to call. Between the trimmed V and J ends, which lost 5 bases and 7 bases, there was a span of 7 bases. CDR1 and CDR2 (germline): SGDLS, YYNGEE. This CDR3 has 12 residues.

The chain is built from TRBV29-1 and TRBJ2-3; 10 nucleotides align to TRBD1. The germline gives CDR1 SQVTM, CDR2 ANQGSEA. V lost 5 bases and J lost 1; bases outside the gene matches: 6. This CDR3 is 15 amino acids long. CDR3 residues: CSVTLGTGGTDTQYF. DNA of the CDR3: TGCAGCGTTACCCTGGGGACAGGGGGCACAGATACGCAGTATTTT.

V gene TRBV27 combines with J gene TRBJ1-2; possibly TRBD1 for D (5 bases). The V end lost 3 bases, the J end lost 5 bases, and 10 bases lay between the germline ends. Germline values: CDR1 MNHEY, CDR2 SMNVEV (reference sequence). This CDR3 has 13 residues. The CDR3 DNA reads as TGTGCCAGCAGTTTTTCGGGGGGATATGGCTACACCTTC. Amino acids: CASSFSGGYGYTF.

CDR3 coding DNA: TGTGCCAGTAGTGGCCCCTCGGGGGGGCCCAACACTGAAGCTTTCTTT. Translation: CASSGPSGGPNTEAFF. The gene calls are TRBV19 and TRBJ1-1; D is possibly TRBD1 (6 bases). The CDR3 totals 16 residues. V was cut by 5 bases and J by 2 bases, with 18 bases left in between. Germline assignment: CDR1 LNHDA and CDR2 SQIVND (reference sequence). The full variable domain, completed using reference TRBV19 and TRBJ1-1, is DGGITQSPKYLFRKEGQNVTLSCEQNLNHDAMYWYRQDPGQGLRLIYYSQIVNDFQKGDIAEGYSVSREKKESFPLTVTSAQKNPTAFYLCASSGPSGGPNTEAFFGQGTRLTVV.

V gene TRBV5-1 combines with J gene TRBJ1-1; 9 nucleotides line up with TRBD1. This CDR3 has 16 residues. The germline V gene encodes CDR1 SGHRS and CDR2 YFSETQ. V was pared by 2 bases and J by 0 bases, with 5 bases of the junction left unmatched. CDR3 residues: CASSFQGQGLNTEAFF. The DNA for the CDR3 is TGCGCCAGCAGCTTCCAGGGACAGGGACTGAACACTGAAGCTTTCTTT.

This clone was detected only a few times. The chain recombines TRBV11-2 with TRBJ1-3; no reliable D call. This CDR3 is built from 15 residues. Germline CDR1 SGHAT, CDR2 FQNNGV. Trimming took off 4 bases at V and 6 bases at J, with 16 bases between the two ends. The CDR3 loop reads CASSSSPQSLNTIYF. DNA for the CDR3: TGTGCCAGCAGCTCCTCTCCCCAGTCTTTAAACACCATATATTTT.

The rearrangement joins TRBV18 to TRBJ2-2; D is unclear. There are 13 residues in the CDR3. V dropped 6 bases and J dropped 5 bases, with 10 bases sitting between them. Germline loops: CDR1 KGHSH, CDR2 LQKENI. CDR3 DNA: TGTGCCAGCTCTCCCGGTTCAACCGGGGAGCTGTTTTTT. The encoded protein is CASSPGSTGELFF.

The CDR3 loop is CASNSGLATDTQYF. The DNA of the CDR3 is TGTGCCAGTAACTCGGGACTAGCAACAGATACGCAGTATTTT. This sequence joins TRBV19 and TRBJ2-3; 9 nucleotides line up with TRBD2. The germline CDR1 and CDR2 sequences are LNHDA and SQIVND (reference sequence). The V and J ends lost 7 bases and 3 bases, in that order; junction bases with no gene match: 5. The CDR3 is 14 amino acids.

This clone was observed once. The chain recombines TRBV18 with TRBJ1-2, with 8 bases lining up with TRBD1. The trim removed 3 bases at V and 5 bases at J, leaving 2 bases unmatched. Per the germline V gene, CDR1 is KGHSH and CDR2 is LQKENI. CDR3 length equals 13 residues. The CDR3 coding sequence is TGTGCCAGCTCACCGGACAGGGAATATGGCTACACCTTC. Its translation is CASSPDREYGYTF. Looking up the rest from reference TRBV18 and TRBJ1-2 gives the full variable domain: NAGVMQNPRHLVRRRGQEARLRCSPMKGHSHVYWYRQLPEEGLKFMVYLQKENIIDESGMPKERFSAEFPKEGPSILRIQQVVRGDSAAYFCASSPDREYGYTFGSGTRLTVV.